The subject of this entry is one T cell receptor (beta chain). This sample was included in a study of CD8 T cells in Susac syndrome. Negative magnetic isolation gave CD8+ and CD4+ cells; FACS enriched CD8+ TEMRA. RNA in amounts of about 0.5 to 1 ug was reverse transcribed with random hexamers. TCRdb recomputed calls from the immunoSEQ multiplex PCR reads with MiXCR, one row per CDR3 protein. The repertoire holds hundreds of thousands of distinct CDR3 sequences, with 80% to 95% as singletons. This sequence originates from a human donor with multiple sclerosis. Sequenced material: CD4+ T cells from PBMCs.

CDR3 loop: CSAGLTDTQYF. The DNA for the CDR3 is TGCAGTGCCGGCCTCACAGATACGCAGTATTTT. The rearrangement links TRBV20-1 to TRBJ2-3; D gene uncertain. Germline V gives CDR1 DFQATT, CDR2 SNEGSKA (reference sequence). The CDR3 covers 11 residues. V was pared by 6 bases and J by 2 bases, with 6 bases between.